This T cell receptor (beta chain) was documented in a study of tumor-infiltrating lymphocytes in oesophageal squamous cell carcinoma. TCRdb used MiXCR to reprocess the PCR reads, holding one entry per CDR3 protein. The sample yields roughly 16,000 distinct CDR3 sequences, around 48% seen once. Material: normal esophageal tissue next to the tumor. The receptor comes from a female donor with esophageal squamous cell carcinoma.

CDR3 bases: TGTGCCAGCAGCCGTCGCGGGGGGGGCTATTCTAGCACAGATACGCAGTATTTT. Its translation: CASSRRGGGYSSTDTQYF. The chain couples TRBV7-2 to TRBJ2-3; 9 nucleotides agree with TRBD2. The germline V gene encodes CDR1 SGHTA and CDR2 FQGNSA. Losses at the gene ends were 5 bases for V and 0 bases for J; bases not matched to a gene: 12. This CDR3 region has 18 residues.